A selection of T cell receptor beta chains follows, all from one sample in a study of blood T cell repertoires in COVID-19. The assay was immunoSEQ multiplex PCR, and TCRdb's table has in-frame clones only and misses some. Of around 270,000 clones in the sample, about 89% are singletons; the top ten hold around 10%. The sequenced sample was peripheral blood. The receptors were sampled from a middle-aged man who had recovered from COVID-19. The CDR3 runs from the conserved cysteine through the conserved F or W. The D gene is left open where the match is weak. Rows give clone size only sometimes, using once, few, many, or a class for an expanded clone.

V	J	size	D	DNA	CDR3
TRBV19	TRBJ1-5	NA	NA	TGTGCCAGTAGTTCGTTCAATCAGCCCCAGCATTTT	CASSSFNQPQHF
TRBV7-9	TRBJ1-3	few	NA	TGTGCCAGCAGCTTACATCCCAAACCCCCGGGGGACACCATATATTTT	CASSLHPKPPGDTIYF
TRBV5-4	TRBJ1-1	NA	TRBD1	TGTGCCAGCAGCCGGGGACAGGGGAACTTGAACACTGAAGCTTTCTTT	CASSRGQGNLNTEAFF
TRBV9	TRBJ2-5	NA	TRBD2	TGTGCCAGCAGCGTAGCTAGCGGGGTATATGAGACCCAGTACTTC	CASSVASGVYETQYF
TRBV9	TRBJ2-7	NA	TRBD1	TGTGCCAGCAGTGGACAGGGGTCCTACGAGCAGTACTTC	CASSGQGSYEQYF
TRBV28	TRBJ1-2	many	NA	TGTGCCAGCAGCACCCCCGCGGGGGCCCATGGCTACACCTTC	CASSTPAGAHGYTF
TRBV5-1	TRBJ2-7	NA	TRBD1	TGCGCCAGCAGCGTCACCGGGACAGCTTACTACGAGCAGTACTTC	CASSVTGTAYYEQYF
TRBV7-2	TRBJ2-7	NA	NA	TGTGCCAGCAGCTTGGGACTAGGACAGGGGAGCTCCTACGAGCAGTACTTC	CASSLGLGQGSSYEQYF
TRBV7-2	TRBJ2-3	NA	TRBD2	TGTGCCAGCAGCTTAAAGCGGGGGCCAGATACGCAGTATTTT	CASSLKRGPDTQYF
TRBV7-8	TRBJ1-6	once	NA	TGTGCCAGCAGCTTAGAGGTCGCAGGGATGAATTCACCCCTCCACTTT	CASSLEVAGMNSPLHF
TRBV7-2	TRBJ2-3	NA	NA	TGTGCCAGCAGCTCGCGTGGGGCTAGGTACACAGATACGCAGTATTTT	CASSSRGARYTDTQYF
TRBV5-4	TRBJ2-2	NA	NA	TGTGCCAGCAGCTTGGATCCTAGAGCGAACACCGGGGAGCTGTTTTTT	CASSLDPRANTGELFF
TRBV5-4	TRBJ2-1	NA	TRBD2	TGTGCCAGCAGCTTGGAGCTAGCGGGAGCCAGGAAGAATGAGCAGTTCTTC	CASSLELAGARKNEQFF
TRBV5-1	TRBJ2-3	once	NA	TGCGCCAGCAACCAAGGGGGGGTAGCGCCCTGGGATACGCAGTATTTT	CASNQGGVAPWDTQYF
TRBV7-6	TRBJ2-2	NA	NA	TGTGCCAGCAGCTCCATCAGCGGCACCGGGGAGCTGTTTTTT	CASSSISGTGELFF
TRBV6-5	TRBJ2-7	NA	NA	TGTGCCAGCAGTCGCGGACAGACCTACGAGCAGTACTTC	CASSRGQTYEQYF
TRBV13	TRBJ2-7	NA	NA	TGTGCCAGCAGCTTAGAAGGGCGGGACGAGCAGTACTTC	CASSLEGRDEQYF
TRBV19	TRBJ2-2	NA	NA	TGTGCCAGTAGTATAGACCAGGGTTGGGGCACCGGGGAGCTGTTTTTT	CASSIDQGWGTGELFF
TRBV5-1	TRBJ1-4	NA	NA	TGCGCCAGCAGCCCTACATGGTTCGGGGAAAAACTGTTTTTT	CASSPTWFGEKLFF
TRBV18	TRBJ1-3	NA	NA	TGTGCCAGCTCACCTCTTGACAATACCTCTGGAAACACCATATATTTT	CASSPLDNTSGNTIYF
TRBV19	TRBJ1-5	NA	NA	TGTGCCAGTAGTACAGGGTCCAATCAGCCCCAGCATTTT	CASSTGSNQPQHF
TRBV29-1	TRBJ2-7	NA	TRBD2	TGCAGCGTTGAGGGGAGGGGAAGCGAGCAGTACTTC	CSVEGRGSEQYF
TRBV11-2	TRBJ1-5	few	TRBD1	TGTGCCAGCAGCAAACAGGGGCTTAATCAGCCCCAGCATTTT	CASSKQGLNQPQHF
TRBV2	TRBJ1-1	NA	NA	TGTGCCAGCAGTGATTGGGACAAAAACACTGAAGCTTTCTTT	CASSDWDKNTEAFF
TRBV7-2	TRBJ2-7	NA	NA	TGTGCCAGCAGCTTAGGTGTGGGGGCTGACGAGCAGTACTTC	CASSLGVGADEQYF
TRBV9	TRBJ2-2	NA	NA	TGTGCCAGCAGGGACCGGGGTGGGGAGCTGTTTTTT	CASRDRGGELFF
TRBV7-9	TRBJ2-1	NA	TRBD2	TGTGCCAGCAGCCCAACTAGCGGGGGGGCTTACAATGAGCAGTTCTTC	CASSPTSGGAYNEQFF
TRBV18	TRBJ2-3	NA	NA	TGTGCCAGCTCACCAGAGACAGGGAGGTCAGATACGCAGTATTTT	CASSPETGRSDTQYF
TRBV6-1	TRBJ2-7	few	NA	TGTGCCAGCAGTGAAGTAACGGCAGGGGAGCAGTACTTC	CASSEVTAGEQYF
TRBV7-3	TRBJ2-5	NA	TRBD2	TGTGCCAGCAGCGGGAGACTAGCGGGAGGAGAGACCCAGTACTTC	CASSGRLAGGETQYF
TRBV3-1/TRBV3-2	TRBJ2-7	NA	TRBD2	TGTGCCAGCAGCCAAGGGCTAGCGGGAGACGAGCAGTACTTC	CASSQGLAGDEQYF
TRBV5-4	TRBJ2-3	once	NA	TGTGCCAGCAGCTTGGACAGGATCACAGATACGCAGTATTTT	CASSLDRITDTQYF
TRBV2	TRBJ2-2	NA	NA	TGTGCCAGCAGTGAATTCGGGAGAGGCACCGGGGAGCTGTTTTTT	CASSEFGRGTGELFF
TRBV4-1	TRBJ2-6	NA	NA	TGCGCCAGCAGCCATGAGGCCTCTGGGGCCAACGTCCTGACTTTC	CASSHEASGANVLTF
TRBV5-6	TRBJ1-2	NA	NA	TGTGCCAGCAGCTTGGGACAGAGCTATGGCTACACCTTC	CASSLGQSYGYTF
TRBV18	TRBJ2-6	few	NA	TGTGCCAGCTCACCGGTGGGGGCCTCTGGGGCCAACGTCCTGACTTTC	CASSPVGASGANVLTF
TRBV5-4	TRBJ1-2	few	NA	TGTGCCAGCAGCATCGGACAGCCTACTAACTATGGCTACACCTTC	CASSIGQPTNYGYTF
TRBV2	TRBJ2-3	NA	NA	TGTGCCAGCGGCGGGTATACGCAGTATTTT	CASGGYTQYF
TRBV19	TRBJ2-3	NA	NA	TGTGCCAGTAGTATTGATCCGGGGGGCATCGTTGGCACAGATACGCAGTATTTT	CASSIDPGGIVGTDTQYF
TRBV7-9	TRBJ1-3	NA	TRBD1	TGTGCCAGCAGCTTAGCGGGACAGGTCGGAAACACCATATATTTT	CASSLAGQVGNTIYF
TRBV5-4	TRBJ2-7	NA	TRBD2	TGTGCCATCCGACTAGCGGGAGGTAACGAGCAGTACTTC	CAIRLAGGNEQYF
TRBV24-1	TRBJ2-2	NA	TRBD1	TGTGCCACCAGTGATCCTAGGGACAGAACGAACACCGGGGAGCTGTTTTTT	CATSDPRDRTNTGELFF
TRBV27	TRBJ2-7	NA	TRBD2	TGTGCCAGCAGACCCAGACTAGCGGGGGACCTTTACGAGCAGTACTTC	CASRPRLAGDLYEQYF
TRBV3-1/TRBV3-2	TRBJ2-7	NA	TRBD2	TGTGCCAGCAGCCAAGGGAGCGGGAGCGGATACGAGCAGTACTTC	CASSQGSGSGYEQYF
TRBV10-1	TRBJ1-6	NA	TRBD1	TGCGCCAGCAGAACAGGGGATTTGAATTCACCCCTCCACTTT	CASRTGDLNSPLHF
TRBV27	TRBJ1-5	few	TRBD1	TGTGCCAGCAGTGCCTATTCCCCCCAGGGGGTTGAGCCCCAGCATTTT	CASSAYSPQGVEPQHF
TRBV12-5	TRBJ1-1	NA	NA	TGTGCTAGTGGTATTCCCCCGGGGGTCACTGAAGCTTTCTTT	CASGIPPGVTEAFF